The clone carrying this T cell receptor beta chain came up once. Its antigen is not identified. The sample is drawn from a study of OX40 agonist ivuxolimab in advanced cancers. Study information: Patients enrolled in dose escalation were diagnosed with hepatocellular carcinoma, melanoma, renal cell or head and neck cancer. Points from the study as a whole: In the 0.1-3.0 mg/kg groups, partial responders showed among the lowest expansion. Antigen specificity remained undetermined for the expanded peripheral T cells.

The V and J ends lost 5 bases and 4 bases respectively, with 9 bases between them. This CDR3 is 13 amino acids long. Germline lookup yields CDR1 SGHTA and CDR2 FQGNSA. Libraries were prepared by immunoSEQ multiplex PCR; TCRdb keeps only in-frame clonotypes and omits some of them. The sample has 76,000 or so clones; 65% to 90% are singletons. This TCR was recovered from an adult with an advanced solid tumor such as melanoma, head and neck, liver or kidney cancer. The chain employs TRBV7-2 and TRBJ1-5, with D unclear. Specimen: CD4+ or CD8+ T cells sorted from blood, collected in a trial of the OX40 agonist ivuxolimab. CDR3 amino acids: CASSPMFNQPQHF. In DNA, the CDR3 is TGTGCCAGCAGCCCGATGTTTAATCAGCCCCAGCATTTT.